These T cell receptor beta chains were read from a single sample in a study of T cells in Graves' hyperthyroidism and ophthalmopathy. MiXCR was run by TCRdb on the multiplex PCR reads, yielding one entry per CDR3 protein. This table has 450,000 to 600,000 distinct CDR3 sequences, about 14% appearing once. The sequenced material came from blood. The receptors were gathered from a woman in her thirties or forties with Graves' hyperthyroidism. The CDR3 runs from the conserved cysteine through the conserved F or W. Fields, in order: D gene, V gene, clone size, J gene, CDR3 DNA, CDR3 protein. A D gene is named only where the DNA matches it firmly. Size values are once, few and many counts, or a class for expanded clones, and some rows have none.

TRBD1	TRBV20-1	many	TRBJ1-5	TGCAGTGCTAGAGATGTCGGGACAGTCAATCAGCCCCAGCATTTT	CSARDVGTVNQPQHF
.	TRBV6-1	.	TRBJ2-7	TGTGCCAGCAGTGAAGAGTGGGTAGGTTACGAGCAGTACTTC	CASSEEWVGYEQYF
TRBD1	TRBV12-3/TRBV12-4	many	TRBJ1-1	TGTGCCAGCAGTTATGGACAGGGGGGCATGAACACTGAAGCTTTCTTT	CASSYGQGGMNTEAFF
TRBD1	TRBV28	.	TRBJ2-1	TGTGCCAGCAATGACAGGGTTCACAATGAGCAGTTCTTC	CASNDRVHNEQFF
.	TRBV6-1	many	TRBJ2-3	TGTGCCAGCAGTTATAGGGGGAATTCGGATACGCAGTATTTT	CASSYRGNSDTQYF
.	TRBV28	many	TRBJ1-2	TGTGCCAGCAGTTTATGGGGGGAGACAGGCTTCTATGGCTACACCTTC	CASSLWGETGFYGYTF
TRBD2	TRBV7-3	few	TRBJ2-1	TGTGCCAGCAGCTTATCTAGCGGGCAAAGCTCCTACAATGAGCAGTTCTTC	CASSLSSGQSSYNEQFF
TRBD2	TRBV12-3/TRBV12-4	many	TRBJ2-7	TGTGCCAGCAGCACCGGGACTACCGTCTACGAGCAGTACTTC	CASSTGTTVYEQYF
.	TRBV20-1	.	TRBJ2-6	TGCAGTGCTTTTTCGACATTTCAGTCAGGATCTGGGGCCAACGTCCTGACTTTC	CSAFSTFQSGSGANVLTF
TRBD1	TRBV6-2/TRBV6-3	many	TRBJ2-1	TGTGCCAGCAGCCCCCCGGCGGACAGGGATGAGCAGTTCTTC	CASSPPADRDEQFF
TRBD1	TRBV20-1	many	TRBJ2-7	TGCAGTGGCTACCCCGGGACAGGGTTCTACGAGCAGTACTTC	CSGYPGTGFYEQYF
.	TRBV7-6	many	TRBJ1-2	TGTGCCAGCAGCTTAATTTTCGGCAGCCGGGAGGGCTACACCTTC	CASSLIFGSREGYTF
.	TRBV18	many	TRBJ1-1	TGTGCCAGCTCACCATCACAGGGAACCACGGTTACTGAAGCTTTCTTT	CASSPSQGTTVTEAFF
.	TRBV30	.	TRBJ1-1	TGTGCCTCCATGCCGGCCACAGGGATAACTGAAGCTTTCTTT	CASMPATGITEAFF
TRBD1	TRBV11-2	.	TRBJ2-3	TGTGCCAGCAGCTTAACGGGTGGGACAGGGGGCACAGATACGCAGTATTTT	CASSLTGGTGGTDTQYF
TRBD2	TRBV12-3/TRBV12-4	many	TRBJ2-7	TGTGCCAGCAGTTCCCAAGCGGGAGTAGGGACCTACGAGCAGTACTTC	CASSSQAGVGTYEQYF
.	TRBV29-1	once	TRBJ2-1	TGCAGCGTTGAAGATGTGGGGTTAGGTGAGCAGTTCTTC	CSVEDVGLGEQFF
.	TRBV19	.	TRBJ1-1	TGTGCCAGTACCCCACAGGGATGGAACACTGAAGCTTTCTTT	CASTPQGWNTEAFF
.	TRBV28	few	TRBJ1-2	TGTGCCAGCAGTACTAGTTCCCCTGAAGGGTATGGCTACACCTTC	CASSTSSPEGYGYTF
.	TRBV3-1	many	TRBJ2-5	TGTGCCAGCAGCCAAGTCGGTTCAGTCCAAGAGACCCAGTACTTC	CASSQVGSVQETQYF
TRBD1	TRBV28	many	TRBJ2-1	TGTGCCAGCGGGATCTACAGGGGGCAGTTCTTC	CASGIYRGQFF
TRBD1	TRBV6-2/TRBV6-3	few	TRBJ1-2	TGTGCCAGCAGTGGCGGGACAGGGGGCAACTATGGCTACACCTTC	CASSGGTGGNYGYTF
TRBD1	TRBV6-1	many	TRBJ1-1	TGTGCCAGCAGTCGGACAGGGGGCTCTGAAGCTTTCTTT	CASSRTGGSEAFF
.	TRBV11-3	many	TRBJ1-4	TGTGCCAGCAGCCACCGAGGGGGTGAAAAACTGTTTTTT	CASSHRGGEKLFF
TRBD1	TRBV30	many	TRBJ1-1	TGTGCCGGAGGACAGGGAGATTCTGAAGCTTTCTTT	CAGGQGDSEAFF
TRBD1	TRBV6-1	.	TRBJ1-5	TGTGCCAGCATCGAGACAGGGGGCGGTCAGCCCCAGCATTTT	CASIETGGGQPQHF
.	TRBV28	.	TRBJ1-5	TGTGCCAGCAACACCCAGCGGCTCCTCGATCAGCCCCAGCATTTT	CASNTQRLLDQPQHF
TRBD2	TRBV20-1	few	TRBJ2-1	TGCAGTGCTAGGGGACTAGCGGGAGGACCCTACAATAAGCAGTTCTTC	CSARGLAGGPYNKQFF
.	TRBV5-1	few	TRBJ1-2	TGCGCCAGCAGCTCGGACGGTACACCAGGGGATGGCTACACCTTC	CASSSDGTPGDGYTF
.	TRBV15	many	TRBJ2-7	TGTGCCACCAGCAGAGAAACGGCAAGCTCCTACGAGCAGTACTTC	CATSRETASSYEQYF
.	TRBV14	few	TRBJ2-1	TGTGCCAGCAGCCAACCTCGGGGGCGCGGTAATGAGCAGTTCTTC	CASSQPRGRGNEQFF
.	TRBV27	many	TRBJ2-6	TGTGCCAGCAGTTCGAAACGCGGAGGCTTTGGGGCCAACGTCCTGACTTTC	CASSSKRGGFGANVLTF
.	TRBV7-3	many	TRBJ2-1	TGTGCCAGCAGCTTACAGGACGGATACAATGAGCAGTTCTTC	CASSLQDGYNEQFF
.	TRBV2	few	TRBJ1-5	TGTGCCAGCAGTGTGGGAACAGCCAACAATCAGCCCCAGCATTTT	CASSVGTANNQPQHF
TRBD1	TRBV20-1	.	TRBJ1-4	TGCAGTGCCACAGGGGAGGAGGCAACTAATGAAAAACTGTTTTTT	CSATGEEATNEKLFF
.	TRBV5-6	many	TRBJ2-7	TGTGCCAGCAGCTTGTTGAACGAGCAGTACTTC	CASSLLNEQYF
.	TRBV7-2	.	TRBJ2-7	TGTGCCAGCAGCGACGACGCGAGAAAGCAGTACTTC	CASSDDARKQYF
TRBD1	TRBV20-1	.	TRBJ2-1	TGCAGTGCTGCAAAGGACAGGGTGGGGTACAATGAGCAGTTCTTC	CSAAKDRVGYNEQFF
.	TRBV30	many	TRBJ1-1	TGTGCCTGGAGTGTAGTCGGGACTGAAGCTTTCTTT	CAWSVVGTEAFF
.	TRBV9	few	TRBJ2-5	TGTGCCAGCAGCGCAGACCCCAGGACGGAGACCCAGTACTTC	CASSADPRTETQYF
TRBD2	TRBV3-1	many	TRBJ2-7	TGTGCCAGCAGCCTCGGACTAGCGGGAGGGACCTACGAGCAGTACTTC	CASSLGLAGGTYEQYF
TRBD1	TRBV3-1	many	TRBJ2-5	TGTGCCAGCAGCCAAGAAGACCGGGACAGGGAGACCCAGTACTTC	CASSQEDRDRETQYF
.	TRBV6-1	.	TRBJ1-1	TGTGCCAGCAGTGAAGTGTTAGGGCTAGGCACTGAAGCTTTCTTT	CASSEVLGLGTEAFF
TRBD1	TRBV12-3/TRBV12-4	.	TRBJ2-7	TGTGCCAGCAGTACATCGGGACAGTTCTCCTACGAGCAGTACTTC	CASSTSGQFSYEQYF
.	TRBV7-9	many	TRBJ2-3	TGTGCCAGCAGCTTAAGGGCAGCACCTAGCACAGATACGCAGTATTTT	CASSLRAAPSTDTQYF
TRBD2	TRBV30	few	TRBJ2-2	TGTGCCTGGGACCTAGCGGCGAACACCGGGGAGCTGTTTTTT	CAWDLAANTGELFF
TRBD2	TRBV12-3/TRBV12-4	many	TRBJ2-1	TGTGCCAGCAGTTTGCGGCTAGCGGGTAACAATGAGCAGTTCTTC	CASSLRLAGNNEQFF